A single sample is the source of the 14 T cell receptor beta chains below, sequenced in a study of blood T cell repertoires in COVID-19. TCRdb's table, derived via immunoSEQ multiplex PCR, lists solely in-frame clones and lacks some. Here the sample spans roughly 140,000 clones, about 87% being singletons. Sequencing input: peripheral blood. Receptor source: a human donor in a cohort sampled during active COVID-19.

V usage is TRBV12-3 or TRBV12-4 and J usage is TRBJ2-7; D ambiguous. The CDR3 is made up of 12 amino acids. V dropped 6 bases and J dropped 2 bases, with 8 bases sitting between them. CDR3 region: CASRRSAYEQYF. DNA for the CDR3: TGTGCCAGCAGACGATCGGCCTACGAGCAGTACTTC.

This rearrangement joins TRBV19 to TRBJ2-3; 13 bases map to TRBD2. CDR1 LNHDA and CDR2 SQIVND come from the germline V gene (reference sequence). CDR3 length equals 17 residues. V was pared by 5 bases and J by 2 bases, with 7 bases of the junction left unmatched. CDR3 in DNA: TGTGCCAGTAGTCAGGGGACTAGCGGGGCGCCCACAGATACGCAGTATTTT. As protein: CASSQGTSGAPTDTQYF.

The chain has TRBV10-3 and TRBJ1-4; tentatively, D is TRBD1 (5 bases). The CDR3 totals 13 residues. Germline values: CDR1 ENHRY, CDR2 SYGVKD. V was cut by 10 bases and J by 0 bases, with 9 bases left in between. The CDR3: CATRQSTNEKLFF. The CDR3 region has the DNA TGTGCCACCCGACAGTCAACTAATGAAAAACTGTTTTTT.

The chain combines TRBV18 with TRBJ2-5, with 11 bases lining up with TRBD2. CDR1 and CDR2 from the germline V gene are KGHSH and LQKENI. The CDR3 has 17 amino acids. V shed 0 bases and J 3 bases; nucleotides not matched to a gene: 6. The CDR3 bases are TGTGCCAGCTCACCACCGGTTCCACTAGCGGGAGAAGAGACCCAGTACTTC. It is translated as CASSPPVPLAGEETQYF.

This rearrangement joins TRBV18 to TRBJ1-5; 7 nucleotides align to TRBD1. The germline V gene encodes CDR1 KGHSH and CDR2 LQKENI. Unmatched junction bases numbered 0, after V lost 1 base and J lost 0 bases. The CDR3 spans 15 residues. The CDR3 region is CASSPQGASNQPQHF. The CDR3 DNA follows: TGTGCCAGCTCACCACAGGGGGCTAGCAATCAGCCCCAGCATTTT. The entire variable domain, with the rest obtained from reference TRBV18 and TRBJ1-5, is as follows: NAGVMQNPRHLVRRRGQEARLRCSPMKGHSHVYWYRQLPEEGLKFMVYLQKENIIDESGMPKERFSAEFPKEGPSILRIQQVVRGDSAAYFCASSPQGASNQPQHFGDGTRLSIL.

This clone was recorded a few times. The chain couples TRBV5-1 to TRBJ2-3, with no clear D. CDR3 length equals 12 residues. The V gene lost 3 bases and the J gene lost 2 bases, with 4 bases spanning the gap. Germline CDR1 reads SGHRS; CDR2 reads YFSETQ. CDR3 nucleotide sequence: TGCGCCAGCAGCTCGTTCACAGATACGCAGTATTTT. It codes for CASSSFTDTQYF.

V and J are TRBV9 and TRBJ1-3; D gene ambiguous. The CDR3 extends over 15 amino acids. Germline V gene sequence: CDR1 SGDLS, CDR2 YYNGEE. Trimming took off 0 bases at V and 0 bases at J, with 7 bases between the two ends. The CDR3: CASSVAPSSGNTIYF. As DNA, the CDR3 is TGTGCCAGCAGCGTAGCACCGAGCTCTGGAAACACCATATATTTT.

CDR3 sequence (DNA): TGCGCCAGCAGCTTGGTTTTACTAGCGGGAGTGGGCAACAATGAGCAGTTCTTC. The encoded protein is CASSLVLLAGVGNNEQFF. This chain uses TRBV5-1 with TRBJ2-1, with 11 positions matching TRBD2. With 0 bases clipped from V and 5 bases from J, the junction kept 10 bases outside the gene matches. CDR3 size: 18 residues. The germline V gene encodes CDR1 SGHRS and CDR2 YFSETQ.

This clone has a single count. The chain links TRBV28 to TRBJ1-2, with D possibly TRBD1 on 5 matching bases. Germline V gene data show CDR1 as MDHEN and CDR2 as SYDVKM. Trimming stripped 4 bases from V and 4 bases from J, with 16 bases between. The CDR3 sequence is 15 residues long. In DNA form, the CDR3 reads TGTGCCAGCAGTTCCCAGGCCGGACAAGTCTATGGCTACACCTTC. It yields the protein CASSSQAGQVYGYTF.

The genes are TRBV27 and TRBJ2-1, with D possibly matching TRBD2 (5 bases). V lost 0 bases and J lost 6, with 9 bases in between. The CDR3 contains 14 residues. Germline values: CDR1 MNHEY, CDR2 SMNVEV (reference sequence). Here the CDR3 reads CASSLSSGSNEQFF. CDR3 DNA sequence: TGTGCCAGCAGTTTATCGTCGGGATCCAATGAGCAGTTCTTC.

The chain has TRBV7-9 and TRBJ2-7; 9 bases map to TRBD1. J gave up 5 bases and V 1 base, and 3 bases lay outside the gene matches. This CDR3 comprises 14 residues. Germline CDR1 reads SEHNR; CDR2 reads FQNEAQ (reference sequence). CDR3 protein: CASSLDRGRNEQYF. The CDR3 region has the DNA TGTGCCAGCAGCTTAGACAGGGGGCGAAACGAGCAGTACTTC.

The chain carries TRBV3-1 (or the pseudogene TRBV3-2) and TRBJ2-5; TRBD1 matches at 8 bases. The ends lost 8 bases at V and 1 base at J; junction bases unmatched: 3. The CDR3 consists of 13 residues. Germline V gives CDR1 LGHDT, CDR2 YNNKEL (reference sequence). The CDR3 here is CASLDRGQETQYF. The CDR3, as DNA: TGTGCCAGCCTCGACAGGGGCCAAGAGACCCAGTACTTC.

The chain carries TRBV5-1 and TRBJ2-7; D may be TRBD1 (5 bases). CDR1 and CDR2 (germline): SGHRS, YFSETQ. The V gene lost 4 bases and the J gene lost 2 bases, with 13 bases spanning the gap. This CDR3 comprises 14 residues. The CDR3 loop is CASSISWGAYEQYF. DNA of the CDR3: TGCGCCAGCAGCATCAGCTGGGGCGCCTACGAGCAGTACTTC.

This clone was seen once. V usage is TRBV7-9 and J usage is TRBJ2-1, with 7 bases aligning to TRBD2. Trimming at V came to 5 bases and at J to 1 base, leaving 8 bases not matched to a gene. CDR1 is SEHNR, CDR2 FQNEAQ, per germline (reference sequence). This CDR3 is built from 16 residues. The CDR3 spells CASSRWTSWSYNEQFF. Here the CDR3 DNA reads TGTGCCAGCAGCCGTTGGACTAGTTGGTCCTACAATGAGCAGTTCTTC.